This T cell receptor (beta chain) was recovered during a study of siplizumab effects on memory and regulatory T cells. Points from the study as a whole: Proliferating siplizumab-cultured Tregs lacked confirmed suppressive function.

To note about this clone: Its antigen is as yet unknown.

The CDR3 runs 18 residues. Germline CDR1 reads SGHTA; CDR2 reads FQGTGA. The germline V and J ends were trimmed by 3 bases and 5 bases, with 25 bases remaining between them. Sequenced by immunoSEQ multiplex PCR; TCRdb stores in-frame clones only, minus some. This sample has roughly 110,000 clones, with just under 95% found just once. This receptor was obtained from a human donor in good health. The sequenced sample was non-Treg CD4+ T cells sorted from blood. This chain uses TRBV7-3 with TRBJ1-2; tentatively, D is TRBD1 (5 bases). CDR3 sequence reads: CASSFFPLTPGTEYGYTF. The CDR3 DNA sequence: TGTGCCAGCAGCTTTTTTCCCTTAACCCCGGGGACCGAATATGGCTACACCTTC.